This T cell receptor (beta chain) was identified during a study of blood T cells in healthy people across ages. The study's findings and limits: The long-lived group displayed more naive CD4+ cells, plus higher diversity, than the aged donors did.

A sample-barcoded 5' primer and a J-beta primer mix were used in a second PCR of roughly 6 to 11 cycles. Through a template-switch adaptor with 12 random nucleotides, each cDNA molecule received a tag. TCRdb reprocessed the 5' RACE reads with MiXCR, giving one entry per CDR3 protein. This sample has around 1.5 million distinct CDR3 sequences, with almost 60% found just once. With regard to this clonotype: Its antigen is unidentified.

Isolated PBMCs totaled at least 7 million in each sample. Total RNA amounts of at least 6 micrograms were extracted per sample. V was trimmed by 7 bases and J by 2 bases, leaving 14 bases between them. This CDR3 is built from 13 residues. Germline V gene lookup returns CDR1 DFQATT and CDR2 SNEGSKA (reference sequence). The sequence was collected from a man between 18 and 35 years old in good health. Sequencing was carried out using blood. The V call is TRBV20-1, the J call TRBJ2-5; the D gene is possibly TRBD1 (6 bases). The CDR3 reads CSVASGEQETQYF. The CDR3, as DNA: TGCAGTGTTGCCTCAGGGGAGCAAGAGACCCAGTACTTC.